The 32 T cell receptor beta chains below all came from one sample that was sequenced in a study of cytomegalovirus exposure and HLA in healthy donors (dated by TCRdb to between 2016 and 2019). The library was obtained by the immunoSEQ multiplex PCR assay. For the multiplex PCR, a mixture combining 60 forward primers for TCR Vbeta segments and 13 reverse primers for TCR Jbeta segments was used. The immuneACCESS repertoire file appears here via TCRdb, limited to in-frame rearrangements. These files lack a portion of the clones; in checked studies, under half of the deficit traces to unresolved V genes, and the cause of the others is not known. The sample table holds 200,000 to 250,000 clones, of which approximately 81% were seen once. The ten largest account for 8% of the sample. The sequenced sample was PBMCs. The receptors were gathered from a woman aged 55-70 years in good health and CMV-seropositive.

The chain joins TRBV6-1 to TRBJ1-1; perhaps TRBD1 as D (5 bases). V lost 7 bases and J lost 7, with 13 bases in between. Germline values: CDR1 MNHNS, CDR2 SASEGT. There are 12 residues in the CDR3. CDR3 amino acids: CASNPWGREAFF. CDR3 sequence (DNA): TGTGCCAGCAATCCCTGGGGCCGTGAAGCTTTCTTT.

V usage is TRBV11-2 and J usage is TRBJ1-5; D unclear. The V end lost 2 bases, the J end lost 5 bases, and 7 bases lay between the germline ends. Germline loops: CDR1 SGHAT, CDR2 FQNNGV. The CDR3 totals 13 residues. The CDR3 coding sequence is TGTGCCAGCAGCTTATATGAGGATCAGCCCCAGCATTTT. It codes for CASSLYEDQPQHF.

J is TRBJ1-6 and V is TRBV5-1; 8 bases line up with TRBD1. J lost 0 bases, V lost 4 bases, and 15 bases had no gene match. Germline V gene sequence: CDR1 SGHRS, CDR2 YFSETQ. The CDR3 has 20 residues. CDR3 protein: CASSGRDRGLPSSYNSPLHF. The CDR3 DNA reads as TGCGCCAGCAGCGGAAGAGACAGGGGTCTACCAAGCTCCTATAATTCACCCCTCCACTTT.

The sample holds one count of this clone. The chain carries TRBV13 and TRBJ2-1; 12 bases fit TRBD2. With V trimmed by 5 bases and J by 5 bases, 1 base remained unmatched. The germline CDR1 and CDR2 sequences are PRHDT and FYEKMQ (reference sequence). The length of the CDR3 is 14 residues. The CDR3 reads CASSTSGRHNEQFF. CDR3 DNA sequence: TGTGCCAGCAGCACTAGCGGGAGGCACAATGAGCAGTTCTTC.

V and J are TRBV29-1 and TRBJ2-5; a possible D gene is TRBD2 (5 bases). V lost 4 bases and J 2 bases, leaving 11 bases between the germline ends. The CDR3 runs 13 residues. Looked up from germline, CDR1 is SQVTM and CDR2 is ANQGSEA. CDR3 region: CSVVGELQETQYF. The DNA for the CDR3 is TGCAGCGTTGTGGGAGAGTTACAAGAGACCCAGTACTTC. Full variable domain (rest looked up from reference TRBV29-1 and TRBJ2-5): SAVISQKPSRDICQRGTSLTIQCQVDSQVTMMFWYRQQPGQSLTLIATANQGSEATYESGFVIDKFPISRPNLTFSTLTVSNMSPEDSSIYLCSVVGELQETQYFGPGTRLLVL.

The V and J genes are TRBV23-1 and TRBJ1-5, with 8 bases aligning to TRBD1. TRBV23-1 is assigned to the ORF class and has an uncertain function. V trimming: 2 bases; J trimming: 6 bases; junction bases outside the gene matches: 12. The CDR3 extends over 17 amino acids. The CDR3 DNA reads TGCGCCAGCAGTCAACACCGGGACAGGCAACAAGGTCAGCCCCAGCATTTT. The encoded protein is CASSQHRDRQQGQPQHF.

The rearrangement joins TRBV7-3 to TRBJ1-2; D is ambiguous. The germline gives CDR1 SGHTA, CDR2 FQGTGA. The CDR3 length is 13 residues. V was cut by 0 bases and J by 7 bases, with 9 bases left in between. The CDR3 coding sequence is TGTGCCAGCAGCTTAACCGCTTTCGGTGGCTACACCTTC. Protein: CASSLTAFGGYTF.

This chain joins TRBV6-5 and TRBJ2-7; TRBD1 is a possible D gene (6 bases). Germline loops: CDR1 MNHEY, CDR2 SVGAGI. The CDR3 sequence is 14 residues long. The V end lost 0 bases, the J end lost 3 bases, and 9 bases lay between the germline ends. In DNA, the CDR3 is TGTGCCAGCAGTTACTCGGAACAGGGCTACGAGCAGTACTTC. Translation gives CASSYSEQGYEQYF.

In this sample, this clone turned up once. The chain carries TRBV6-5 and TRBJ1-1, with TRBD1 identical over 7 bases. The length of the CDR3 is 14 residues. Germline trimming cut 5 bases from V and 0 bases from J; bases unmatched to any gene: 3. Per the germline V gene, CDR1 is MNHEY and CDR2 is SVGAGI. The CDR3 sequence is CASSGQAVNTEAFF. Written as DNA, the CDR3 is TGTGCCAGCAGTGGACAGGCCGTGAACACTGAAGCTTTCTTT.

The chain couples TRBV19 to TRBJ2-7, with TRBD1 matching 7 bases. This CDR3 spans 14 amino acids. V trimming: 3 bases; J trimming: 3 bases; junction bases outside the gene matches: 5. The germline CDR1 and CDR2 sequences are LNHDA and SQIVND (reference sequence). The CDR3 reads CASSIRGQHYEQYF. CDR3 bases: TGTGCCAGTAGTATCAGGGGACAGCACTACGAGCAGTACTTC.

The chain recombines TRBV5-6 with TRBJ2-7; weak D call: TRBD2 (6 bases). This CDR3 has 16 residues. Per germline, CDR1 SGHDT and CDR2 YYEEEE. V lost 4 bases and J 3 bases, leaving 20 bases between the germline ends. The CDR3 here is CASSPGTFKGGYEQYF. CDR3 DNA sequence: TGTGCCAGCAGCCCCGGGACTTTTAAGGGAGGCTACGAGCAGTACTTC.

The genes are TRBV6-6 and TRBJ2-1, with 8 bases aligning to TRBD2. This CDR3 contains 13 residues. The trim removed 6 bases at V and 7 bases at J, leaving 5 bases unmatched. The V gene's germline CDR1 is MNHNY and CDR2 SVGAGI (reference sequence). The CDR3 sequence: CASRWTSRNEQFF. CDR3 nucleotides: TGTGCCAGCAGGTGGACTAGCAGGAATGAGCAGTTCTTC.

In this sample, this clone turned up a few times. V and J are TRBV18 and TRBJ1-1; perhaps TRBD1 as D (6 bases). Between the trimmed V and J ends, which lost 5 bases and 9 bases, there was a span of 13 bases. CDR1 is KGHSH, CDR2 LQKENI, per germline. This CDR3 contains 12 residues. The CDR3 protein is CASSGGREQAFF. CDR3 bases: TGTGCCAGCTCAGGGGGCAGGGAACAAGCTTTCTTT.

With regard to this clone: Other DNA sequences within the sample encode an identical CDR3. The chain combines TRBV28 with TRBJ1-5; 7 nucleotides match TRBD1. The CDR3 extends over 13 amino acids. The J segment lost 4 bases and the V segment lost 3 bases, leaving 0 bases of the junction unmatched. Germline CDR1 is MDHEN and CDR2 is SYDVKM. CDR3 DNA: TGTGCCAGCAGTTTGACAGGGAATCAGCCCCAGCATTTT. As protein: CASSLTGNQPQHF. Together with reference TRBV28 and TRBJ1-5, the CDR3 gives the full variable domain: DVKVTQSSRYLVKRTGEKVFLECVQDMDHENMFWYRQDPGLGLRLIYFSYDVKMKEKGDIPEGYSVSREKKERFSLILESASTNQTSMYLCASSLTGNQPQHFGDGTRLSIL.

The rearrangement links TRBV7-9 to TRBJ1-1; D gene ambiguous. V lost 7 bases to trimming and J lost 2 bases, with 5 bases between them. Germline loops: CDR1 SEHNR, CDR2 FQNEAQ (reference sequence). This CDR3 has 11 amino acids. CDR3 sequence reads: CASIVNTEAFF. The CDR3 DNA reads TGTGCCAGCATCGTAAACACTGAAGCTTTCTTT.

The table lists this clone with a few counts. The chain is built from TRBV5-1 and TRBJ2-6; D perhaps matches TRBD2 (5 bases). The CDR3 has 18 residues. V was cut by 0 bases and J by 0 bases, with 13 bases left in between. Germline V gives CDR1 SGHRS, CDR2 YFSETQ. As DNA, the CDR3 is TGCGCCAGCAGCTTGGTTGACCGGGGTCTCTCTGGGGCCAACGTCCTGACTTTC. Translated, it gives CASSLVDRGLSGANVLTF.

This clone has a handful of counts. Written as DNA, the CDR3 is TGTGCCAGCAGTTACTCTACGACAGGGGGCGTCGGTGGCTACACCTTC. Residues: CASSYSTTGGVGGYTF. The chain is built from TRBV5-4 and TRBJ1-2; 10 bases line up with TRBD1. V lost 5 bases and J lost 7; bases outside the gene matches: 14. The CDR3 length is 16 residues. Germline assignment: CDR1 SGHNT and CDR2 YYREEE (reference sequence). Full variable domain (outside the CDR3, taken from reference TRBV5-4 and TRBJ1-2): ETGVTQSPTHLIKTRGQQVTLRCSSQSGHNTVSWYQQALGQGPQFIFQYYREEENGRGNFPPRFSGLQFPNYSSELNVNALELDDSALYLCASSYSTTGGVGGYTFGSGTRLTVV.

The chain is built from TRBV5-1 and TRBJ1-3; D is perhaps TRBD1 (5 bases). The V gene lost 0 bases and the J gene lost 0 bases, with 13 bases spanning the gap. This CDR3 contains 17 residues. Per germline, CDR1 SGHRS and CDR2 YFSETQ. The CDR3 region is CASSLASYRSSGNTIYF. In DNA, the CDR3 is TGCGCCAGCAGCTTGGCCTCGTACAGGTCCTCTGGAAACACCATATATTTT. The full variable domain, with the rest looked up from reference TRBV5-1 and TRBJ1-3, is KAGVTQTPRYLIKTRGQQVTLSCSPISGHRSVSWYQQTPGQGLQFLFEYFSETQRNKGNFPGRFSGRQFSNSRSEMNVSTLELGDSALYLCASSLASYRSSGNTIYFGEGSWLTVV.

The chain recombines TRBV29-1 with TRBJ1-4; possibly TRBD1 for D (6 bases). Per germline, CDR1 SQVTM and CDR2 ANQGSEA. There are 11 residues in the CDR3. CDR3 nucleotide sequence: TGCAGTGGGAGGGGGGGGGAAAAACTGTTTTTT. This translates into CSGRGGEKLFF.

This chain uses TRBV23-1 with TRBJ2-2; 8 bases agree with TRBD1. TRBV23-1 has ORF status, its function being uncertain. Trimming cost V 0 bases and J 9 bases; bases outside gene matches: 15. This CDR3 is 18 amino acids long. CDR3 DNA sequence: TGCGCCAGCAGTCAATCTGATGGGCAGGGGGCCCATCACCGGGAGCTGTTTTTT. It specifies CASSQSDGQGAHHRELFF.

The V call is TRBV5-1, the J call TRBJ2-2; 7 bases are a match to TRBD1. The V gene's germline CDR1 is SGHRS and CDR2 YFSETQ. The CDR3 length is 15 residues. V shed 0 bases and J 6 bases; nucleotides not matched to a gene: 5. CDR3 coding DNA: TGCGCCAGCAGCTTGGAGGGGGCCTGGGCCGGGGAGCTGTTTTTT. Amino acid sequence: CASSLEGAWAGELFF.

The chain recombines TRBV19 with TRBJ2-1; 10 nucleotides match TRBD1. V lost 4 bases and J lost 6; bases outside the gene matches: 6. The germline gives CDR1 LNHDA, CDR2 SQIVND (reference sequence). CDR3 length: 15 amino acids. The CDR3 sequence: CASSTDRGRINEQFF. CDR3 coding DNA: TGTGCCAGTAGTACAGACAGGGGGCGCATCAATGAGCAGTTCTTC.

The chain carries TRBV2 and TRBJ1-5; D not certain. The V gene's germline CDR1 is SNHLY and CDR2 FYNNEI. This CDR3 spans 13 amino acids. V lost 6 bases and J 0 bases, leaving 6 bases between the germline ends. The CDR3 is CASRGLSNQPQHF. Here the CDR3 DNA reads TGTGCCAGCAGGGGCCTTAGCAATCAGCCCCAGCATTTT.

The gene calls are TRBV9 and TRBJ2-1; 11 nucleotides line up with TRBD2. The CDR3 has 15 amino acids. V trimming: 1 base; J trimming: 8 bases; junction bases outside the gene matches: 5. Germline CDR1 is SGDLS and CDR2 is YYNGEE. The DNA of the CDR3 is TGTGCCAGCAGCGTAACTAGCGGGAGCCAACATGAGCAGTTCTTC. Its protein is CASSVTSGSQHEQFF.

The rearrangement uses TRBV18 and TRBJ2-1; 7 nucleotides match TRBD1. Germline V gene data show CDR1 as KGHSH and CDR2 as LQKENI. The CDR3 totals 15 residues. V lost 5 bases to trimming and J lost 4 bases; unmatched junction nucleotides: 8. CDR3 DNA sequence: TGTGCCAGCTCAGCCCGGGACAGCTTATACAATGAGCAGTTCTTC. Its protein is CASSARDSLYNEQFF.

The CDR3 DNA reads TGTGCCAGCAGAGCCGCGGGACAGGCTGAAGGCTACACCTTC. This encodes CASRAAGQAEGYTF. The chain uses TRBV6-1 and TRBJ1-2, with 8 nucleotides matching TRBD1. Unmatched junction bases numbered 11, after V lost 6 bases and J lost 8 bases. CDR1 and CDR2 from the germline V gene are MNHNS and SASEGT. CDR3 length equals 14 residues.

The rearrangement links TRBV12-5 to TRBJ1-4, with 7 bases that match TRBD1. The J segment lost 8 bases and the V segment lost 3 bases, leaving 9 bases of the junction unmatched. Germline lookup yields CDR1 LGHNT and CDR2 FRNRAP. This CDR3 contains 15 residues. The CDR3 DNA sequence: TGTGCTAGTGGTTTTGGTAGGGGGCGAGGGGAAAAACTGTTTTTT. As protein: CASGFGRGRGEKLFF.

V is TRBV11-2 and J is TRBJ1-1; D not resolved. The CDR3 consists of 14 residues. Germline CDR1 SGHAT, CDR2 FQNNGV. The germline V and J ends were trimmed by 0 bases and 3 bases, with 8 bases remaining between them. The CDR3 spells CASSLERPYTEAFF. The CDR3 nucleotides are TGTGCCAGCAGCTTAGAGCGGCCTTACACTGAAGCTTTCTTT.

The chain carries TRBV9 and TRBJ2-5; D possibly corresponds to TRBD2 (6 bases). CDR3 size: 15 residues. Trimming removed 0 bases from V and 0 bases from J, with 9 bases in between. Germline loops: CDR1 SGDLS, CDR2 YYNGEE. This chain's CDR3 is CASSVAGGDQETQYF. The CDR3 DNA sequence: TGTGCCAGCAGCGTAGCTGGCGGGGACCAAGAGACCCAGTACTTC.

The chain joins TRBV29-1 to TRBJ2-1; D remains ambiguous. Trimming removed 2 bases from V and 5 bases from J, with 7 bases in between. From germline, CDR1 is SQVTM and CDR2 ANQGSEA. The length of the CDR3 is 12 residues. The CDR3 here is CSVESLNNEQFF. CDR3 coding DNA: TGCAGCGTTGAAAGCCTAAACAATGAGCAGTTCTTC.

This rearrangement joins TRBV28 to TRBJ2-1; 12 nucleotides agree with TRBD2. Trimming at V came to 4 bases and at J to 5 bases, leaving 3 bases not matched to a gene. The germline CDR1 and CDR2 sequences are MDHEN and SYDVKM. The length of the CDR3 is 15 residues. This chain's CDR3 is CASSSTSGRNNEQFF. The CDR3 bases are TGTGCCAGCAGTTCTACTAGCGGGAGGAACAATGAGCAGTTCTTC.

This clone appeared a single time. An end of the junction does not agree with germline; a read error may underlie this. This chain joins TRBV7-7 and TRBJ2-3; 9 bases line up with TRBD2. This CDR3 is built from 16 residues. Germline loops: CDR1 SSHAT, CDR2 FNYEAQ (reference sequence). The CDR3 is CASSLFSGSGADTQYF. As DNA, the CDR3 is TGTGCTAGCAGCCTATTTAGCGGGAGTGGGGCAGATACGCAGTATTTT. Full variable domain (missing parts from reference TRBV7-7 and TRBJ2-3): GAGVSQSPRYKVTKRGQDVTLRCDPISSHATLYWYQQALGQGPEFLTYFNYEAQPDKSGLPSDRFSAERPEGSISTLTIQRTEQRDSAMYRCASSLFSGSGADTQYFGPGTRLTVL.